Listed below are T cell receptor beta chains from one sample, sequenced in a study of Ad26.COV2.S vaccination and SARS-CoV-2 variants. Libraries were prepared by immunoSEQ multiplex PCR; TCRdb keeps only in-frame clonotypes and omits some of them. The table shows roughly 270,000 clones, with about 90% occurring only once. The sample here was peripheral blood, taken in a trial of Ad26.COV2.S vaccine versus placebo. These receptors originate from a person between 18 and 59 years old who received the Ad26.COV2.S COVID-19 vaccine or a placebo. The conserved cysteine and the conserved F or W are not part of the CDR3 here.

v_call cdr3_aa
TRBV7-3 ASSLFPGRESEAF
TRBV6-5 ASSSGTSGARETQY
TRBV7-3 ASSEGTGETQY
TRBV6-5 ASSPDSPNSYEQY
TRBV7-9 ASSPSGDTDTQY
TRBV19 ASSPRAGGRVYTQY
TRBV12-3/TRBV12-4 ASSYQVYGYT
TRBV7-2 ASSLLSGRADEQF
TRBV7-2 ASSLRRDTYYNEQF
TRBV18 ASSPVSSGANVLT
TRBV27 ASSHYNEQF
TRBV29-1 SVRSGVGTDTQY
TRBV19 ASSDAGHGSEAF
TRBV5-1 ASSLGQGQGETQY
TRBV2 ASSERHGTANEKLF
TRBV6-5 ASRGTGGQPQH
TRBV7-2 ASSLGLAGVRGYEQY
TRBV18 ASSPFQGPKQETQY
TRBV6-4 ASQKYPSGPYEQY
TRBV10-3 AISESGGLEAF
TRBV5-1 ASSLGQGADQPQH
TRBV27 ASSIGVAAVANEKLF
TRBV7-2 ASSLGRPSTYNEQF
TRBV19 ASGRRIGQLYGYT
TRBV7-2 ASSPMGAVYNEQF
TRBV28 ASSLTLGAGGQF
TRBV9 ASSVGAGGYSQETQY
TRBV14 ASSQGAGGNEKLF
TRBV3-1/TRBV3-2 ASSHLPTSGSTGELF
TRBV2 ASSDDGRLTYNEQF
TRBV25-1 ASSRDRASDSPLH
TRBV7-6 ASSLARGQDYT
TRBV19 ASSNYGYT
TRBV5-1 ASSLAGEFYGYT
TRBV6-5 ASSYYAGEELYGYT
TRBV5-1 ASSLAVLRGNEQF
TRBV12-3/TRBV12-4 ASRSSAGTEAF
TRBV4-3 ASSQDSPYGKLF
TRBV9 ASSATSNEQF
TRBV7-3 ASSPGISGANVLT
TRBV19 ASSPGTVKNTEAF
TRBV6-5 ASSYSWDPTNEQF
TRBV7-8 ASSRGLDRGRPYEQY
TRBV6-2/TRBV6-3 ASSYSPGDYNEQF
TRBV19 ASSAGRGETQY
TRBV3-1/TRBV3-2 ASSRSVSGNTIY
TRBV7-9 ASSVDRGSTDTQY
TRBV20-1 SASVGIYGYT
TRBV7-2 ASSFGLGSQDTQY
TRBV18 ASSPTGRGLSYETQY